What follows are 20 T cell receptor beta chains derived from one specimen sequenced in a study of blood T cell repertoires in COVID-19. Data came from immunoSEQ multiplex PCR; TCRdb stores just in-frame clones and leaves some out. This sample has around 90,000 clones; roughly 87% occur once, and the top ten carry about 15%. The sample consisted of peripheral blood. These receptors originate from a male donor with acute or convalescent COVID-19.

This clone was observed a single time. The rearrangement joins TRBV18 to TRBJ2-2; 12 bases fit TRBD2. V was clipped by 3 bases and J by 2 bases; unmatched bases: 10. CDR3 length equals 19 residues. The germline V gene has CDR1 KGHSH and CDR2 LQKENI. CDR3 DNA: TGTGCCAGCTCACCCTACGACACTAGCGGGGGGCCAAACACCGGGGAGCTGTTTTTT. The encoded protein is CASSPYDTSGGPNTGELFF.

This chain's CDR3 is CASSPRLVLDEQFF. The CDR3 nucleotides are TGTGCCAGCAGCCCTCGACTGGTCTTGGATGAGCAGTTCTTC. V and J are TRBV9 and TRBJ2-1; unclear D gene. V was trimmed by 4 bases and J by 8 bases, leaving 16 bases between them. The CDR3 is made up of 14 amino acids. Germline V gives CDR1 SGDLS, CDR2 YYNGEE.

This clone came up a few times. The V gene is TRBV5-6, the J gene TRBJ1-1, with TRBD1 matching 7 bases. The J segment lost 7 bases and the V segment lost 4 bases, leaving 10 bases of the junction unmatched. The CDR3 runs to 14 residues. CDR1 and CDR2 from the germline V gene are SGHDT and YYEEEE. CDR3 DNA sequence: TGTGCCAGCAGCCCAACGGACAGGCCTCTTGAAGCTTTCTTT. Its protein product is CASSPTDRPLEAFF.

The rearrangement joins TRBV5-1 to TRBJ2-5; TRBD1 matches 9 bases. The trim removed 2 bases at V and 4 bases at J, leaving 6 bases unmatched. Germline CDR1 is SGHRS and CDR2 is YFSETQ. The CDR3 is 15 amino acids. The CDR3 region is CASSLGQGIGETQYF. The CDR3 nucleotides read TGCGCCAGCAGCTTAGGACAGGGGATCGGAGAGACCCAGTACTTC. The whole variable domain, filled in from reference TRBV5-1 and TRBJ2-5, reads KAGVTQTPRYLIKTRGQQVTLSCSPISGHRSVSWYQQTPGQGLQFLFEYFSETQRNKGNFPGRFSGRQFSNSRSEMNVSTLELGDSALYLCASSLGQGIGETQYFGPGTRLLVL.

The chain employs TRBV14 and TRBJ2-1; possibly TRBD1 for D (5 bases). The CDR3 sequence is 13 residues long. CDR1 SGHDN and CDR2 FVKESK come from the germline V gene. Trimming left V 1 base short and J 8 bases short, with 9 bases between. In DNA form, the CDR3 reads TGTGCCAGCAGCCAAGCGCAGGGTGATGAGCAGTTCTTC. Protein product: CASSQAQGDEQFF.

This clone was seen only once. J is TRBJ2-7 and V is TRBV27; 10 bases line up with TRBD1. In germline, CDR1 is MNHEY, CDR2 SMNVEV (reference sequence). J lost 5 bases, V lost 8 bases, and 9 bases had no gene match. This CDR3 has 14 amino acids. The CDR3 DNA reads as TGTGCCAGCGCAGCCGGGACAGGGGCCCACGAGCAGTACTTC. It codes for CASAAGTGAHEQYF.

V and J are TRBV29-1 and TRBJ2-4, with D unresolved. The CDR3 consists of 13 residues. V lost 5 bases, J lost 5 bases, and 13 bases lay in between. Germline V lookup: CDR1 SQVTM, CDR2 ANQGSEA. This CDR3 is CSVRRPGENIQYF. The CDR3 nucleotides are TGCAGCGTTCGCCGGCCCGGAGAAAACATTCAGTACTTC.

This chain links TRBV18 with TRBJ2-3; D is possibly TRBD1 (5 bases). Germline assignment: CDR1 KGHSH and CDR2 LQKENI. The CDR3 has 14 amino acids. The germline V and J ends were trimmed by 6 bases and 2 bases, with 12 bases remaining between them. CDR3 DNA sequence: TGTGCCAGCTCCACAACAGGTACCACAGATACGCAGTATTTT. Translated, it gives CASSTTGTTDTQYF.

The chain recombines TRBV7-6 with TRBJ2-2; D is possibly TRBD1 (6 bases). In germline, CDR1 is SGHVS, CDR2 FNYEAQ. The CDR3 has 15 residues. Trimming pared 2 bases from V and 4 bases from J, leaving 11 bases between. Here the CDR3 reads CASSLLQGTTGELFF. CDR3 nucleotides: TGTGCCAGCAGCTTACTGCAGGGGACCACCGGGGAGCTGTTTTTT.

The chain recombines TRBV15 with TRBJ2-7; 7 positions agree with TRBD2. After removal of 0 bases from V and 2 bases from J, the junction contained 1 base not matched to a gene. Germline CDR1 LNHNV, CDR2 YYDKDF (reference sequence). The CDR3 has 14 amino acids. The chain's CDR3 is CATSREGGTYEQYF. The CDR3, as DNA: TGTGCCACCAGCAGAGAGGGGGGGACCTACGAGCAGTACTTC.

As regards this clone: Other DNA sequences in this specimen translate into the identical CDR3. The chain is built from TRBV6-5 and TRBJ2-7, with 11 bases identical to TRBD1. V lost 6 bases to trimming and J lost 4 bases; unmatched junction nucleotides: 8. This CDR3 spans 15 amino acids. Germline CDR1 MNHEY, CDR2 SVGAGI. The DNA of the CDR3 is TGTGCCAGCAGCCCAGGGACAGGGGGTAGTTACGAGCAGTACTTC. Residues: CASSPGTGGSYEQYF.

This chain joins TRBV7-3 and TRBJ2-3; no definite D call. There are 14 residues in the CDR3. Germline V gene sequence: CDR1 SGHTA, CDR2 FQGTGA. The V gene lost 5 bases and the J gene lost 0 bases, with 9 bases spanning the gap. The CDR3 is CASSPHSSTDTQYF. CDR3 in DNA: TGTGCCAGCAGCCCGCACTCTAGCACAGATACGCAGTATTTT.

The chain couples TRBV3-1 (or the pseudogene TRBV3-2) to TRBJ1-2, with TRBD1 matching over 12 bases. The CDR3 has 16 residues. The J segment lost 7 bases and the V segment lost 5 bases, leaving 11 bases of the junction unmatched. CDR1 and CDR2 from the germline V gene are LGHDT and YNNKEL (reference sequence). The DNA for the CDR3 is TGTGCCAGCAGCTCCTCCCTGGGACAGGGGGCTGGTGGCTACACCTTC. It encodes CASSSSLGQGAGGYTF.

Details on this clone: Other DNA sequences in the sample encode the same CDR3. The rearrangement links TRBV7-8 to TRBJ1-1; D unresolved. V was shortened by 1 base and J by 1 base, with 7 bases between the two germline ends. The CDR3 covers 14 residues. Germline CDR1 reads SGHVS; CDR2 reads FQNEAQ. The CDR3 spells CASSLVAGNTEAFF. In nucleotides, the CDR3 is TGTGCCAGCAGCTTAGTGGCAGGGAACACTGAAGCTTTCTTT.

This clone has just one count. The rearrangement joins TRBV6-6 to TRBJ2-1, with 9 bases fitting TRBD1. CDR3 length equals 15 residues. CDR1 and CDR2 from the germline V gene are MNHNY and SVGAGI (reference sequence). The ends lost 1 base at V and 3 bases at J; junction bases unmatched: 1. The CDR3 protein is CASSYLTGGYNEQFF. The CDR3 DNA follows: TGTGCCAGCAGTTACTTGACAGGGGGCTACAATGAGCAGTTCTTC.

This rearrangement joins TRBV9 to TRBJ2-3, with D possibly TRBD1 on 7 matching bases. The ends were cut back, 2 bases at V and 4 bases at J, with 11 bases in the middle. The CDR3 is 14 amino acids. The V gene's germline CDR1 is SGDLS and CDR2 YYNGEE. The CDR3 bases are TGTGCCAGCAGCGTCACAGGGGACTCAGATACGCAGTATTTT. It yields the protein CASSVTGDSDTQYF.

This chain uses TRBV5-1 with TRBJ1-4, with TRBD1 as a possible D gene (5 bases). The V end was cut by 4 bases, the J end by 4 bases, with 11 bases between. CDR3 size: 14 residues. Per germline, CDR1 SGHRS and CDR2 YFSETQ. CDR3 nucleotides: TGCGCCAGCAGCGAGACAGTTGTTAATGAAAAACTGTTTTTT. This codes for CASSETVVNEKLFF.

This chain links TRBV14 with TRBJ1-2; a weak D match, TRBD1 (5 bases). The CDR3 runs 13 residues. V gave up 5 bases and J gave up 4 bases, with 11 bases separating them. The germline V gene has CDR1 SGHDN and CDR2 FVKESK. Here the CDR3 reads CASSLTGIYGYTF. In DNA, the CDR3 is TGTGCCAGCAGCTTAACAGGAATCTATGGCTACACCTTC. The variable domain in full, with the rest retrieved from reference TRBV14 and TRBJ1-2, is EAGVTQFPSHSVIEKGQTVTLRCDPISGHDNLYWYRRVMGKEIKFLLHFVKESKQDESGMPNNRFLAERTGGTYSTLKVQPAELEDSGVYFCASSLTGIYGYTFGSGTRLTVV.

This clone was detected only a few times. The J gene is TRBJ2-7, the V gene TRBV12-3 or TRBV12-4; unclear D gene. CDR3 size: 13 residues. V lost 5 bases, J lost 1 base, and 9 bases lay in between. In nucleotides, the CDR3 is TGTGCCAGCAGTGGCTTTTATTCCTACGAGCAGTACTTC. Its protein product is CASSGFYSYEQYF.

J is TRBJ2-3 and V is TRBV2; TRBD2 matches at 9 bases. The length of the CDR3 is 16 residues. Germline CDR1 SNHLY, CDR2 FYNNEI. V was pared by 3 bases and J by 5 bases, with 9 bases of the junction left unmatched. The CDR3 here is CASSDSSGGRGDTQYF. The CDR3 DNA follows: TGTGCCAGCAGTGATTCGAGCGGGGGGCGTGGAGATACGCAGTATTTT. Full variable domain (remainder filled in from reference TRBV2 and TRBJ2-3): EPEVTQTPSHQVTQMGQEVILRCVPISNHLYFYWYRQILGQKVEFLVSFYNNEISEKSEIFDDQFSVERPDGSNFTLKIRSTKLEDSAMYFCASSDSSGGRGDTQYFGPGTRLTVL.